The clone carrying this TCR beta chain was found a few times. Its target is not known. The sample belongs to a study of vaccination and CD4 T cells after COVID-19. Study-level background: The makeup of the convalescents was six males and four females, two of them Hispanic. Stimulation of cells relied on overlapping spike peptides derived from SARS-CoV-2, HCoV-NL63, HCoV-OC43 and HCoV-229E.

CD4+ T cells that had been cultured provided DNA sequenced with the Oncomine TCR Beta short-read assay. TCRdb used MiXCR to reprocess the PCR reads, holding one entry per CDR3 protein. The sample contains under 8,500 distinct CDR3 sequences, roughly two fifths of which appear only once. Findings and limits, study-wide: The median proportion of reactive clones detected only post-vaccination in convalescent patients was 65% to 90%. Post-vaccination reactive clonotypes (median 38) did not differ significantly from post-infection (approximately 22).

The CDR3 is 15 residues long. The germline CDR1 and CDR2 sequences are ENHRY and SYGVKD. After removal of 8 bases from V and 5 bases from J, the junction contained 6 bases not matched to a gene. Treatment reported: approximately nine-day PBMC culture with coronavirus spike peptide pools or control peptides (ViraFEST assay). Investigators obtained the unexposed donor's CD4+ T cells before the COVID-19 pandemic (2011-2018). The chain combines TRBV10-3 with TRBJ2-5; 15 nucleotides agree with TRBD2. The specimen sequenced was CD4+ T cells from blood, cultured in vitro. The clonotype comes from a human donor in good health. CDR3 sequence reads: CAIGTSGGKGETQYF. Here the CDR3 DNA reads TGTGCCATCGGGACTAGCGGGGGGAAGGGGGAGACCCAGTACTTC.